This T cell receptor (beta chain) was captured by sequencing in a study of monozygotic twins with inflammatory bowel disease. Molecular identifiers with 6-nucleotide sample barcodes were added during cDNA synthesis via template switching. TCRdb reanalyzed the 5' RACE reads, giving one entry per CDR3 protein sequence and no DNA. The sample spans approximately 400,000 distinct CDR3 sequences; the ten largest clones claim around 2.3%. CDR3 length: 14 amino acids. In germline, CDR1 is DFQATT, CDR2 SNEGSKA (reference sequence). The TCR originated in a human donor with ulcerative colitis or Crohn's disease, or a healthy co-twin of an affected twin (not recorded which). The source material was blood. The chain uses TRBV20-1 and TRBJ2-7; the D call of TRBD2 rests on TCRdb alone, since no DNA is present to check it. The CDR3 loop is CSARGLAEVYEQYF.